These 4 T cell receptor beta chains share one sample of origin, sequenced in a study of OX40 agonist ivuxolimab in advanced cancers. Sequencing used immunoSEQ multiplex PCR; TCRdb keeps in-frame clones, though not all of them. The sample yields about 45,000 clones, about 88% seen once. Sample: CD4+ or CD8+ T cells sorted from blood, taken in a trial of the OX40 agonist ivuxolimab. All receptors derive from an adult with an advanced solid tumor such as melanoma, head and neck, liver or kidney cancer.

The chain recombines TRBV6-5 with TRBJ1-1, with D hard to call. Germline V CDR1 and CDR2: MNHEY, SVGAGI. This CDR3 contains 11 residues. In DNA, the CDR3 is TGTGGAACGTTCGGAGGCACTGAAGCTTTCTTT. It codes for CGTFGGTEAFF.

The chain combines TRBV7-9 with TRBJ1-4; tentative D call: TRBD1 (5 bases). Trimming took 5 bases from V and 8 from J, leaving 15 bases between them. The germline V gene has CDR1 SEHNR and CDR2 FQNEAQ (reference sequence). The CDR3 is made up of 14 amino acids. The chain's CDR3 is CASSLDGGGEKLFF. The CDR3, as DNA: TGTGCCAGCAGCCTGGACGGTGGGGGGGAAAAACTGTTTTTT.

The genes are TRBV12-5 and TRBJ1-6; D gene uncertain. Germline lookup yields CDR1 LGHNT and CDR2 FRNRAP. Trimming cost V 1 base and J 8 bases, with 6 bases left between them. This CDR3 comprises 13 residues. The CDR3, as DNA: TGTGCTAGTGGTTTGGAGAATCATTCACCCCTCCACTTT. Its translation: CASGLENHSPLHF.

This rearrangement joins TRBV6-5 to TRBJ1-2; D uncertain. CDR1 MNHEY and CDR2 SVGAGI come from the germline V gene. Trimming cost V 0 bases and J 5 bases, with 7 bases left between them. The CDR3 sequence is 13 residues long. In DNA form, the CDR3 reads TGTGCCAGCAGTTACTCTTCATTTTATGGCTACACCTTC. It is translated as CASSYSSFYGYTF.